The clone carrying this T cell receptor (beta chain) was observed many times. The entry originates in a study of T-cell reconstitution after alpha-beta-depleted transplantation in children. Trimming removed 5 bases at V and 9 bases at J, with 18 bases between. This CDR3 is 14 amino acids long. Unique molecular identifiers were built into the TCRbeta library. Via MiXCR, TCRdb re-called the PCR reads, giving one row per CDR3 protein. Here the sample spans 640,000 or so distinct CDR3 sequences, roughly 15% being singletons. This TCR was recovered from a human donor who donated a stem cell graft to a child with acute myeloid leukemia. The specimen was PBMCs from the stem cell graft donor, collected from the stem cell graft. The rearrangement joins TRBV12-3 or TRBV12-4 to TRBJ2-3; D is uncertain. The DNA for the CDR3 is TGTGCCAGCAGTCCTCACCCTGGGTCGGTAACGCAGTATTTT. It codes for CASSPHPGSVTQYF.